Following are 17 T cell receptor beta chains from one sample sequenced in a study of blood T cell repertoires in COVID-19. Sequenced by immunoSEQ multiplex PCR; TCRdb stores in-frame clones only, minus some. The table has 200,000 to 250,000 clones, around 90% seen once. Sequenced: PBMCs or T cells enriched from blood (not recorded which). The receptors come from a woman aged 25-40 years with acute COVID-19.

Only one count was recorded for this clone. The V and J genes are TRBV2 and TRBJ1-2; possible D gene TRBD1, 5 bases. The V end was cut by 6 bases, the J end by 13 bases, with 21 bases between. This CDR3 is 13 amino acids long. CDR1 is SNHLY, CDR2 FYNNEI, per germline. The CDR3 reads CASSELRDSPGTF. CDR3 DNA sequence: TGTGCCAGCAGCGAGCTCCGGGACTCCCCTGGCACCTTC. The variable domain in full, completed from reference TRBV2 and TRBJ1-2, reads EPEVTQTPSHQVTQMGQEVILRCVPISNHLYFYWYRQILGQKVEFLVSFYNNEISEKSEIFDDQFSVERPDGSNFTLKIRSTKLEDSAMYFCASSELRDSPGTFGSGTRLTVV.

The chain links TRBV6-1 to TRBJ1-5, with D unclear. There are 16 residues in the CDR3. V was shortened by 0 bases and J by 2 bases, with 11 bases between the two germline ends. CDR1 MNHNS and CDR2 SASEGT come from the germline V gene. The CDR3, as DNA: TGTGCCAGCAGTGAAGCCTGGCGGGCTGGCAATCAGCCCCAGCATTTT. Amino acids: CASSEAWRAGNQPQHF.

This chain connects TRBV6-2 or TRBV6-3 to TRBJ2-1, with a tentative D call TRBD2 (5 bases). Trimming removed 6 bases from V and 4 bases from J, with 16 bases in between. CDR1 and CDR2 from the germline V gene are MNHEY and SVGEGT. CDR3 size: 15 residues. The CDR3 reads CASSPRAWEYNEQFF. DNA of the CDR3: TGTGCCAGCAGCCCCCGGGCGTGGGAGTACAATGAGCAGTTCTTC.

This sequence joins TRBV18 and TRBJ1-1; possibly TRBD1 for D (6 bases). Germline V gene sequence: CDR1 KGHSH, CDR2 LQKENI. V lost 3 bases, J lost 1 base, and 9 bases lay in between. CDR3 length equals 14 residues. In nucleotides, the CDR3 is TGTGCCAGCTCACCGGGGGCGGGGAACACTGAAGCTTTCTTT. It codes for CASSPGAGNTEAFF.

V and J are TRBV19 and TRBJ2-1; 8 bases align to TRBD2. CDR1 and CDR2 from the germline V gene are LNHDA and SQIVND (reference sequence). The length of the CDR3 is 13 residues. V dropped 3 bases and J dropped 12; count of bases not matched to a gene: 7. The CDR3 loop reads CASSMVREGLQFF. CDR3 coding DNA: TGTGCCAGTAGTATGGTTCGGGAGGGTTTGCAGTTCTTC.

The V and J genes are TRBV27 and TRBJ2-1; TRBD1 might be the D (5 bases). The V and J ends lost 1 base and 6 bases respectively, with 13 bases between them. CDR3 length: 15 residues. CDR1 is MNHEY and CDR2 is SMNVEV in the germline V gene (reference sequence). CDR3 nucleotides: TGTGCCAGCAGTTTATTTCTGGGGCACGGCAATGAGCAGTTCTTC. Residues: CASSLFLGHGNEQFF.

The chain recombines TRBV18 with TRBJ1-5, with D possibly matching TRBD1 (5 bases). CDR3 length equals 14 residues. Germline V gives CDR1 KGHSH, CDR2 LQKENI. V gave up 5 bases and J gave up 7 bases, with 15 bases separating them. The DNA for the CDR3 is TGTGCCAGCTCATACCAGGGAAGAGAACAGCCCCAGCATTTT. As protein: CASSYQGREQPQHF. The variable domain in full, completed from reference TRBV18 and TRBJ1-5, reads NAGVMQNPRHLVRRRGQEARLRCSPMKGHSHVYWYRQLPEEGLKFMVYLQKENIIDESGMPKERFSAEFPKEGPSILRIQQVVRGDSAAYFCASSYQGREQPQHFGDGTRLSIL.

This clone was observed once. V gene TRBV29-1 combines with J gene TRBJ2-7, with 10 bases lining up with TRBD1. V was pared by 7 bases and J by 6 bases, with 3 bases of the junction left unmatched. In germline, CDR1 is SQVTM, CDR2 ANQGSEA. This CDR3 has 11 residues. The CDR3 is CSGQGAGEQYF. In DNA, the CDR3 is TGCAGCGGACAGGGGGCAGGCGAGCAGTACTTC.

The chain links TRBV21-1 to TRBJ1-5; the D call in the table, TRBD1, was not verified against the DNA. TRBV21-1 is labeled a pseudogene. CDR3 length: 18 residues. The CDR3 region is CASSCADRAWRGAQPQHF. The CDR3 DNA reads TGTGCCAGCAGTTGCGCCGACAGGGCCTGGCGGGGAGCTCAGCCCCAGCATTTT.

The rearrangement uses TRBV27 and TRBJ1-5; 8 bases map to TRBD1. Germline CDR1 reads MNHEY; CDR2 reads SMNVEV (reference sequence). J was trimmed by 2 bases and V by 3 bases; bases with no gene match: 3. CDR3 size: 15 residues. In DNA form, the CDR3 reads TGTGCCAGCAGTTTCAGGGGACAGGGCAATCAGCCCCAGCATTTT. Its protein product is CASSFRGQGNQPQHF.

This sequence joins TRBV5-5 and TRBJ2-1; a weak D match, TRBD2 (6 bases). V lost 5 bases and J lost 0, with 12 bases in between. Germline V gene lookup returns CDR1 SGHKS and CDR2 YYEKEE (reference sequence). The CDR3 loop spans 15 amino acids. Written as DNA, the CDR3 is TGTGCCAGCAGGAGGGACGGGAGCTCCTACAATGAGCAGTTCTTC. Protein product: CASRRDGSSYNEQFF.

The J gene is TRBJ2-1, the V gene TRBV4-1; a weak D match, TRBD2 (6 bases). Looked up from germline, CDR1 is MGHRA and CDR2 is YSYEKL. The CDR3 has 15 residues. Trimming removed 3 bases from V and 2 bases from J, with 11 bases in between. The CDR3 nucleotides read TGCGCCAGCAGCCATAGGAGGGGCCCCTACAATGAGCAGTTCTTC. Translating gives CASSHRRGPYNEQFF.

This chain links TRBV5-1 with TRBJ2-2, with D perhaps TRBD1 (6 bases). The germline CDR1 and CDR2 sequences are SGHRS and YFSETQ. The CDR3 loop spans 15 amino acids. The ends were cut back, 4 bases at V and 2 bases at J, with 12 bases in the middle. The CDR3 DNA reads TGCGCCAGCAGCAGAGGACAGTTCAACACCGGGGAGCTGTTTTTT. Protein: CASSRGQFNTGELFF.

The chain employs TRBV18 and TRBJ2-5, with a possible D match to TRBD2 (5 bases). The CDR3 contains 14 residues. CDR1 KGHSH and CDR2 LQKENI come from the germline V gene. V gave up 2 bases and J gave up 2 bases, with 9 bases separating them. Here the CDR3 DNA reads TGTGCCAGCTCACCATCCGGGATTCAAGAGACCCAGTACTTC. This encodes CASSPSGIQETQYF.

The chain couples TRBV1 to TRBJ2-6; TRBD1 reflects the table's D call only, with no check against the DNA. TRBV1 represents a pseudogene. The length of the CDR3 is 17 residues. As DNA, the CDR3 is TGCACCAGCAGCCAAGGACAGGGAAAATCTGGGGCCAACGTCCTGACTTTC. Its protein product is CTSSQGQGKSGANVLTF.

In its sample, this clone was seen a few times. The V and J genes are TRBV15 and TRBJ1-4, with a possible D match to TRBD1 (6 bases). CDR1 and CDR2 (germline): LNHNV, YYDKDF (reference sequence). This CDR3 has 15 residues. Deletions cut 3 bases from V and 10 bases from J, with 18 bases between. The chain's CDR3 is CATSSLSEARGKLFF. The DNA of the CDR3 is TGTGCCACCAGCAGTCTGTCTGAGGCCAGGGGAAAACTGTTTTTT.

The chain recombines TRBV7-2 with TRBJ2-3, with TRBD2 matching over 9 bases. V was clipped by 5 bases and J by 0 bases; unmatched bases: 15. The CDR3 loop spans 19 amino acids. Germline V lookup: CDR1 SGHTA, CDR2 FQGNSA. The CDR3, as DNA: TGTGCCAGCAGCCCCCGGGCGGGAGGGCTTCAGACTAGCACAGATACGCAGTATTTT. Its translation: CASSPRAGGLQTSTDTQYF.